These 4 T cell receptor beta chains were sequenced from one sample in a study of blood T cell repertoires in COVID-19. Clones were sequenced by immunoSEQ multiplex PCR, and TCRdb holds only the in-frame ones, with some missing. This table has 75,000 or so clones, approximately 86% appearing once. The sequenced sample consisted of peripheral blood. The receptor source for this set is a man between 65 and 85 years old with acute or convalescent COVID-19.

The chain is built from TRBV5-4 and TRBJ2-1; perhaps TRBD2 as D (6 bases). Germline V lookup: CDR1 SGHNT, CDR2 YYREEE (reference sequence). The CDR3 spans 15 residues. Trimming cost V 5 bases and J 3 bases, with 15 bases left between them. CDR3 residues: CASSFGTSFYNEQFF. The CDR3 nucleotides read TGTGCCAGCAGTTTCGGGACTTCCTTCTACAATGAGCAGTTCTTC.

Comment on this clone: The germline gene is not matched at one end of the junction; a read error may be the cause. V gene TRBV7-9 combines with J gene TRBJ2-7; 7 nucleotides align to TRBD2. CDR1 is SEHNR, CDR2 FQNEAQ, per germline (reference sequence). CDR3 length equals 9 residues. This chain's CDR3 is CASSPAGSF. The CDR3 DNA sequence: TGTGCCAGCAGCCCAGCGGGGAGCTTC.

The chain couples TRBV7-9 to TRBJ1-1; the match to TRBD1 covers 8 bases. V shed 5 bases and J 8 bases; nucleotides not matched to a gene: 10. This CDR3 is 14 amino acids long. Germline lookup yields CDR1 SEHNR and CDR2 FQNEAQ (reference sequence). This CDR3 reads CASSPQDRGREAFF. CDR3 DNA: TGTGCCAGCAGCCCACAAGACAGGGGAAGGGAAGCTTTCTTT.

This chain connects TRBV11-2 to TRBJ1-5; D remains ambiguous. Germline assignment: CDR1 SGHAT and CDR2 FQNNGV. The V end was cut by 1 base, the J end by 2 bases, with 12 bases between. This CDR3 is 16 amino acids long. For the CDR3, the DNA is TGTGCCAGCAGCTTAGGGGAGGGTTTCGGCAATCAGCCCCAGCATTTT. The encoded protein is CASSLGEGFGNQPQHF. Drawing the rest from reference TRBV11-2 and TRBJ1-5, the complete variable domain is EAGVAQSPRYKIIEKRQSVAFWCNPISGHATLYWYQQILGQGPKLLIQFQNNGVVDDSQLPKDRFSAERLKGVDSTLKIQPAKLEDSAVYLCASSLGEGFGNQPQHFGDGTRLSIL.